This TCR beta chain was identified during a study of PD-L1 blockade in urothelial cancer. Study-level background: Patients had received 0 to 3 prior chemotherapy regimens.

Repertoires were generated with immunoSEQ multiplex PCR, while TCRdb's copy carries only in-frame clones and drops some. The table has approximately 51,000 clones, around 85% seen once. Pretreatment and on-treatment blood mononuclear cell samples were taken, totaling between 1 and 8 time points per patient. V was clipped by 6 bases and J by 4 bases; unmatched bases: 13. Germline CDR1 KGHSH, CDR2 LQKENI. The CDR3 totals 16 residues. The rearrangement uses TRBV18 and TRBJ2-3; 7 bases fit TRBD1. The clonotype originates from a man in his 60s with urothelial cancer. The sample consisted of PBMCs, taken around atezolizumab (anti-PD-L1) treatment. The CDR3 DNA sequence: TGTGCCAGCTCCCCAATTATTCGACAGGGCCCAGATACGCAGTATTTT. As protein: CASSPIIRQGPDTQYF.